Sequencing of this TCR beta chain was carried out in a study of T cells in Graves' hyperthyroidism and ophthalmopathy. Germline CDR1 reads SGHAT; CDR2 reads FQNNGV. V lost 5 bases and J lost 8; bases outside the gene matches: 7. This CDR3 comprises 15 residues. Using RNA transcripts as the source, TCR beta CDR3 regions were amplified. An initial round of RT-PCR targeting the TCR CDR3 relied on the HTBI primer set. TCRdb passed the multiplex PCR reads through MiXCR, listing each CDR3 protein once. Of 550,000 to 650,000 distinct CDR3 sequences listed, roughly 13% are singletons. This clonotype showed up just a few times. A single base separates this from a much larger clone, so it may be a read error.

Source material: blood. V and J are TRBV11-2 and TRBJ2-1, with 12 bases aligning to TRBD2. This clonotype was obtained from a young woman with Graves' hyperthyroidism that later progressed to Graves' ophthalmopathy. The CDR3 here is CASSVRTSGNDEQFF. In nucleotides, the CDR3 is TGTGCCAGCAGCGTCAGGACTAGCGGGAACGATGAGCAGTTCTTC.